This T cell receptor (beta chain) was documented in a study of OX40 agonist ivuxolimab in advanced cancers. Across the whole study: Prior checkpoint blockade (anti-PD-1, anti-PD-L1 or anti-CTLA-4) was permitted; approximately 40% had it.

Using immunoSEQ multiplex PCR, the repertoire was profiled, and TCRdb retains in-frame clones only, with some absent. The repertoire holds about 83,000 clones, with approximately 84% as singletons. As to this clone: What it binds is not known.

Study-level findings and limits: Expanded peripheral T cells had an undetermined antigen specificity. Relatively little clonal expansion, among the lowest observed, appeared in partial responders at 0.1-3.0 mg/kg. In CD8+ T cells, expanded clones were on average more numerous than in CD4+.

The material was CD4+ or CD8+ T cells sorted from blood, obtained in a trial of the OX40 agonist ivuxolimab. This sequence was found in an adult with an advanced solid tumor such as melanoma, head and neck, liver or kidney cancer.

Here the CDR3 reads CASKQGANNEQFF. CDR3 sequence (DNA): TGTGCCAGCAAACAGGGGGCGAACAATGAGCAGTTCTTC. The V gene is TRBV2, the J gene TRBJ2-1, with TRBD1 matching over 9 bases. CDR3 length equals 13 residues. Germline CDR1 reads SNHLY; CDR2 reads FYNNEI. V was pared by 7 bases and J by 5 bases, with 3 bases of the junction left unmatched.